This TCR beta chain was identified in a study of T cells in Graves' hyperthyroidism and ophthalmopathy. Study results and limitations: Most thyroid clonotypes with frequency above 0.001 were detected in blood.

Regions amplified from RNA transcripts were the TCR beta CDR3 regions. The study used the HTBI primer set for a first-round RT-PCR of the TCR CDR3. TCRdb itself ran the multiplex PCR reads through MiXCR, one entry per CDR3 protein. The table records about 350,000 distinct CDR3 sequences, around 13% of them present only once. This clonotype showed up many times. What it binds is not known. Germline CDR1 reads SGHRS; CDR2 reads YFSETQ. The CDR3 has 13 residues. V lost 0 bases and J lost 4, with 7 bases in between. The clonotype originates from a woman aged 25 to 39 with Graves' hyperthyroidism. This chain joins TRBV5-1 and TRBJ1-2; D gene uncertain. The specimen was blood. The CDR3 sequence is CASSLEAAYGYTF. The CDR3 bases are TGCGCCAGCAGCTTGGAGGCAGCCTATGGCTACACCTTC. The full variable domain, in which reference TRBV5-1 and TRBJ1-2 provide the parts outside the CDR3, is KAGVTQTPRYLIKTRGQQVTLSCSPISGHRSVSWYQQTPGQGLQFLFEYFSETQRNKGNFPGRFSGRQFSNSRSEMNVSTLELGDSALYLCASSLEAAYGYTFGSGTRLTVV.